These 17 T cell receptor beta chains were all obtained from the same sample, sequenced in a study of blood T cell repertoires in COVID-19. The data were produced by immunoSEQ multiplex PCR, yet TCRdb's version contains in-frame clones alone and is incomplete. Among fewer than 95,000 clones, roughly 78% were seen once, and the ten largest hold approximately 15%. Sequenced sample: peripheral blood. These receptors came from a woman older than 75 with acute or convalescent COVID-19.

The chain is built from TRBV19 and TRBJ1-6, with 9 bases identical to TRBD1. Germline CDR1 LNHDA, CDR2 SQIVND (reference sequence). This CDR3 spans 17 amino acids. V was pared by 3 bases and J by 10 bases, with 13 bases of the junction left unmatched. Here the CDR3 reads CASSMTGGQGQYSPLHF. The CDR3 DNA reads as TGTGCCAGTAGTATGACGGGGGGACAGGGACAATACTCACCCCTCCACTTT.

The chain joins TRBV4-2 to TRBJ2-1; 8 positions match TRBD2. The CDR3 is 18 amino acids. Germline V gives CDR1 LGHNA, CDR2 YNFKEQ. Germline trimming cut 1 base from V and 0 bases from J; bases unmatched to any gene: 8. The chain's CDR3 is CASSQVLVSGSSYNEQFF. CDR3 sequence (DNA): TGTGCCAGCAGCCAAGTCTTAGTGAGCGGGAGCTCCTACAATGAGCAGTTCTTC.

The genes are TRBV5-1 and TRBJ2-3; TRBD2 is a possible D gene (5 bases). Trimming removed 5 bases from V and 3 bases from J, with 22 bases in between. The germline V gene has CDR1 SGHRS and CDR2 YFSETQ. This CDR3 is built from 17 residues. The CDR3 DNA reads as TGCGCCAGCAGGATTGGGAGTCTCCCCCCTAGAACAGATACGCAGTATTTT. It is translated as CASRIGSLPPRTDTQYF.

This clone has more than one count but fewer than ten. V and J are TRBV20-1 and TRBJ1-5; 8 nucleotides agree with TRBD1. In germline, CDR1 is DFQATT, CDR2 SNEGSKA (reference sequence). The trim removed 3 bases at V and 4 bases at J, leaving 17 bases unmatched. This CDR3 comprises 18 residues. CDR3 sequence: CSASTPGGGSVANQPQHF. Written as DNA, the CDR3 is TGCAGTGCTAGTACCCCAGGGGGCGGATCAGTGGCAAATCAGCCCCAGCATTTT.

The chain carries TRBV5-1 and TRBJ2-2; tentative D call: TRBD1 (6 bases). Germline V gives CDR1 SGHRS, CDR2 YFSETQ. The CDR3 covers 16 residues. V lost 5 bases and J 0 bases, leaving 14 bases between the germline ends. The CDR3 DNA follows: TGCGCCAGCAGGACAGGTTACATTACGAACACCGGGGAGCTGTTTTTT. This codes for CASRTGYITNTGELFF.

The chain links TRBV7-2 to TRBJ2-6; TRBD1 is a possible D gene (6 bases). Germline V gene data show CDR1 as SGHTA and CDR2 as FQGNSA. V was trimmed by 3 bases and J by 0 bases, leaving 9 bases between them. This CDR3 has 16 amino acids. The CDR3 reads CASSFGQRSGANVLTF. In DNA form, the CDR3 reads TGTGCCAGCAGCTTTGGACAGCGCTCTGGGGCCAACGTCCTGACTTTC.

The chain couples TRBV19 to TRBJ1-1; D is possibly TRBD1 (5 bases). Trimming cost V 5 bases and J 1 base, with 8 bases left between them. This CDR3 contains 13 residues. Germline V lookup: CDR1 LNHDA, CDR2 SQIVND (reference sequence). This CDR3 reads CASSGQGNTEAFF. For the CDR3, the DNA is TGTGCCAGTAGTGGCCAGGGGAACACTGAAGCTTTCTTT.

The rearrangement links TRBV28 to TRBJ1-2, with TRBD1 as a possible D gene (5 bases). Germline lookup yields CDR1 MDHEN and CDR2 SYDVKM. The CDR3 sequence is 14 residues long. V was cut by 4 bases and J by 7 bases, with 16 bases left in between. As DNA, the CDR3 is TGTGCCAGCAGTTACCCAGGAGGGGCAGGTGGCTACACCTTC. As protein: CASSYPGGAGGYTF.

By share of the sample, this clone is medium-sized (0.01 to 0.1%). The chain links TRBV6-2 or TRBV6-3 to TRBJ2-3, with TRBD2 matching 7 bases. The CDR3 is 19 residues long. The germline CDR1 and CDR2 sequences are MNHEY and SVGEGT. V trimming: 0 bases; J trimming: 2 bases; junction bases outside the gene matches: 14. This CDR3 reads CASSYSVSLLAVVTDTQYF. DNA of the CDR3: TGTGCCAGCAGTTACTCCGTGTCACTGCTAGCGGTCGTCACAGATACGCAGTATTTT.

The chain uses TRBV7-2 and TRBJ1-3, with 9 bases aligning to TRBD1. With V trimmed by 5 bases and J by 8 bases, 10 bases remained unmatched. CDR1 SGHTA and CDR2 FQGNSA come from the germline V gene. The CDR3 consists of 15 residues. In nucleotides, the CDR3 is TGTGCCAGCAGCCGTACTACAGGGGGCTGGGACACCATATATTTT. It translates to CASSRTTGGWDTIYF.

The genes are TRBV25-1 and TRBJ2-1; 13 nucleotides line up with TRBD2. Germline V gene data show CDR1 as MGHDK and CDR2 as SYGVNS. CDR3 size: 17 residues. Trimming removed 2 bases from V and 7 bases from J; junction bases left unmatched: 8. The CDR3 sequence is CASSEPTSGGPGNEQFF. CDR3 bases: TGTGCCAGCAGTGAACCGACTAGCGGGGGGCCGGGAAATGAGCAGTTCTTC.

The gene calls are TRBV5-1 and TRBJ1-1; possibly TRBD1 for D (6 bases). Looked up from germline, CDR1 is SGHRS and CDR2 is YFSETQ. The CDR3 runs 16 residues. The V gene lost 4 bases and the J gene lost 0 bases, with 16 bases spanning the gap. In DNA, the CDR3 is TGCGCCAGCAGCCAGGGGCCGGACAGCATGAACACTGAAGCTTTCTTT. Translating it yields CASSQGPDSMNTEAFF. Full variable domain (missing parts from reference TRBV5-1 and TRBJ1-1): KAGVTQTPRYLIKTRGQQVTLSCSPISGHRSVSWYQQTPGQGLQFLFEYFSETQRNKGNFPGRFSGRQFSNSRSEMNVSTLELGDSALYLCASSQGPDSMNTEAFFGQGTRLTVV.

The sample holds one count of this clone. The gene calls are TRBV10-3 and TRBJ2-7; perhaps TRBD1 as D (6 bases). The germline gives CDR1 ENHRY, CDR2 SYGVKD. V gave up 3 bases and J gave up 1 base, with 10 bases separating them. The CDR3 spans 14 residues. The CDR3 region is CAISDRGGSYEQYF. The CDR3 DNA reads as TGTGCCATCAGTGACAGGGGTGGGTCCTACGAGCAGTACTTC.

The genes are TRBV20-1 and TRBJ1-1; no clear D gene. V shed 3 bases and J shed 4 bases, with 15 bases lying between them. The CDR3 has 14 amino acids. In germline, CDR1 is DFQATT, CDR2 SNEGSKA (reference sequence). The DNA for the CDR3 is TGCAGTGCTAGTGCGGAGACTTTGAGCACTGAAGCTTTCTTT. It yields the protein CSASAETLSTEAFF.

V and J are TRBV7-2 and TRBJ2-5; 10 bases fit TRBD1. The CDR3 totals 15 residues. The V segment lost 6 bases and the J segment 5 bases; nucleotides outside the gene matches: 9. Germline assignment: CDR1 SGHTA and CDR2 FQGNSA. The CDR3 sequence: CASSPRQGAGETQYF. The CDR3 DNA reads TGTGCCAGCAGTCCCCGACAGGGGGCGGGGGAGACCCAGTACTTC.

The genes are TRBV18 and TRBJ1-2; D may be TRBD1 (6 bases). From germline, CDR1 is KGHSH and CDR2 LQKENI. Trimming pared 6 bases from V and 0 bases from J, leaving 11 bases between. This CDR3 contains 14 residues. The CDR3 region is CASSRDTSNYGYTF. The CDR3 bases are TGTGCCAGCTCCAGGGACACTTCTAACTATGGCTACACCTTC.

CDR3 region: CASSSKGSSGDTHEQYF. CDR3 bases: TGTGCCAGCAGCTCTAAGGGATCTAGCGGGGACACCCACGAGCAGTACTTC. V gene TRBV7-3 combines with J gene TRBJ2-7; 9 bases fit TRBD2. Unmatched junction bases numbered 15, after V lost 4 bases and J lost 5 bases. Germline V lookup: CDR1 SGHTA, CDR2 FQGTGA. This CDR3 is 17 amino acids long. The full variable domain, completed using reference TRBV7-3 and TRBJ2-7, is GAGVSQTPSNKVTEKGKYVELRCDPISGHTALYWYRQSLGQGPEFLIYFQGTGAADDSGLPNDRFFAVRPEGSVSTLKIQRTERGDSAVYLCASSSKGSSGDTHEQYFGPGTRLTVT.